The 29 T cell receptor beta chains below were found in one sample sequenced in a study of T-cell memory formation after mild COVID-19. TCRdb recomputed calls from the 5' RACE reads with MiXCR, one row per CDR3 protein. The sample has over 350,000 distinct CDR3 sequences, 20% to 25% seen once. Source material: PBMCs or a T cell subset sorted from them (not recorded which). The receptors were gathered from an adult woman who had mild COVID-19 (a few samples of this study predate the infection). Cell type and time point are not known.

The genes are TRBV6-2 or TRBV6-3 and TRBJ2-7; D remains ambiguous. Looked up from germline, CDR1 is MNHEY and CDR2 is SVGEGT. The CDR3 sequence is 12 residues long. V dropped 8 bases and J dropped 7 bases, with 15 bases sitting between them. The CDR3 bases are TGTGCCAGCTCTGTGAACGTGGGGGAGCAGTACTTC. Residues: CASSVNVGEQYF.

The V gene is TRBV9, the J gene TRBJ1-6; D gene unclear. The CDR3 totals 14 residues. V was trimmed by 2 bases and J by 5 bases, leaving 8 bases between them. Germline-derived CDR1 and CDR2 are SGDLS and YYNGEE. Here the CDR3 reads CASSVGEDNSPLHF. In nucleotides, the CDR3 is TGTGCCAGCAGCGTGGGCGAGGATAATTCACCCCTCCACTTT. The full variable domain, its missing parts supplied by reference TRBV9 and TRBJ1-6, is DSGVTQTPKHLITATGQRVTLRCSPRSGDLSVYWYQQSLDQGLQFLIQYYNGEERAKGNILERFSAQQFPDLHSELNLSSLELGDSALYFCASSVGEDNSPLHFGNGTRLTVT.

This clonotype has only a few counts. V and J are TRBV20-1 and TRBJ1-1, with a tentative D call TRBD1 (6 bases). The CDR3 totals 15 residues. Looked up from germline, CDR1 is DFQATT and CDR2 is SNEGSKA (reference sequence). Trimming took 0 bases from V and 6 from J, leaving 17 bases between them. Here the CDR3 DNA reads TGCAGTGCTAGAGACCCAAAACAGGGAAGCTCTGAAGCTTTCTTT. Translation: CSARDPKQGSSEAFF.

A few counts support this clonotype. The J gene is TRBJ2-7, the V gene TRBV27; 11 bases map to TRBD2. This CDR3 has 15 amino acids. CDR1 MNHEY and CDR2 SMNVEV come from the germline V gene (reference sequence). The J segment lost 3 bases and the V segment lost 6 bases, leaving 7 bases of the junction unmatched. CDR3 sequence: CASRPIAGGRYEQYF. CDR3 DNA: TGTGCCAGCAGACCCATAGCGGGGGGGCGCTACGAGCAGTACTTC.

There are a few counts of this clonotype. The chain links TRBV6-2 or TRBV6-3 to TRBJ2-7; D is ambiguous. Germline CDR1 reads MNHEY; CDR2 reads SVGEGT. V was trimmed by 6 bases and J by 2 bases, leaving 14 bases between them. The CDR3 contains 14 residues. CDR3 DNA: TGTGCCAGCAGGGGGAAAGGGTCGACCTACGAGCAGTACTTC. Translating gives CASRGKGSTYEQYF.

In its sample, this clonotype was seen a few times. This chain joins TRBV6-4 and TRBJ2-1; 12 bases are shared with TRBD2. CDR1 MRHNA and CDR2 SNTAGT come from the germline V gene. The ends lost 3 bases at V and 4 bases at J; junction bases unmatched: 13. The CDR3 is made up of 19 amino acids. The CDR3 is CASSDSPALLAGGYNEQFF. CDR3 in DNA: TGTGCCAGCAGTGATAGCCCCGCGCTACTAGCGGGGGGATACAATGAGCAGTTCTTC.

This clonotype was counted between two and nine times. This chain links TRBV4-3 with TRBJ2-6; 7 bases match TRBD2. Losses at the gene ends were 6 bases for V and 2 bases for J; bases not matched to a gene: 7. The germline CDR1 and CDR2 sequences are LGHNA and YSLEER. CDR3 length equals 16 residues. The CDR3 bases are TGCGCCAGCAGTCCGGCGGGGGAGGCTGGGGCCAACGTCCTGACTTTC. Encoded protein: CASSPAGEAGANVLTF.

The chain's CDR3 is CSADGLAGGTDTQYF. CDR3 bases: TGCAGTGCCGATGGACTAGCGGGGGGAACAGATACGCAGTATTTT. V usage is TRBV20-1 and J usage is TRBJ2-3, with 14 bases that match TRBD2. Losses at the gene ends were 6 bases for V and 3 bases for J; bases not matched to a gene: 5. The CDR3 is made up of 15 amino acids. Germline V gene lookup returns CDR1 DFQATT and CDR2 SNEGSKA (reference sequence).

This clonotype was picked up a small number of times. The V gene is TRBV6-5, the J gene TRBJ2-1; D ambiguous. The CDR3 is 14 amino acids. Germline V gene lookup returns CDR1 MNHEY and CDR2 SVGAGI. Trimming removed 10 bases at V and 5 bases at J, with 18 bases between. CDR3: CATTGSGRDNEQFF. For the CDR3, the DNA is TGTGCCACCACCGGGTCGGGTCGCGACAATGAGCAGTTCTTC.

This clonotype has a count of ten or more. This chain connects TRBV3-1 to TRBJ2-3; TRBD2 agrees at 9 bases. This CDR3 spans 14 amino acids. Germline V gives CDR1 LGHDT, CDR2 YNNKEL (reference sequence). V lost 3 bases and J lost 3; bases outside the gene matches: 1. The CDR3 reads CASSQREGTDTQYF. In DNA, the CDR3 is TGTGCCAGCAGCCAGCGGGAGGGGACAGATACGCAGTATTTT.

In its sample, this clonotype was seen once. The chain links TRBV25-1 to TRBJ2-7; D may correspond to TRBD1 or TRBD2 (5 bases each). The V and J ends lost 3 bases and 2 bases respectively, with 17 bases between them. The CDR3 has 16 amino acids. Germline V gives CDR1 MGHDK, CDR2 SYGVNS. CDR3 in DNA: TGTGCCAGCAGTGACACAGGAGGAGGAGACACCTACGAGCAGTACTTC. Protein product: CASSDTGGGDTYEQYF.

V and J are TRBV5-6 and TRBJ1-4; D unclear. The CDR3 consists of 13 residues. Germline V gives CDR1 SGHDT, CDR2 YYEEEE. V lost 4 bases to trimming and J lost 8 bases, with 12 bases between them. The CDR3 DNA reads TGTGCCAGCAGCCCATACTTTGGGGAAAAACTGTTTTTT. This gives the protein CASSPYFGEKLFF.

The J gene is TRBJ2-1, the V gene TRBV4-3; no clear D. V lost 4 bases and J 0 bases, leaving 16 bases between the germline ends. CDR1 LGHNA and CDR2 YSLEER come from the germline V gene. This CDR3 is built from 17 residues. The CDR3 reads CASSPHPRADSYNEQFF. DNA of the CDR3: TGCGCCAGCAGCCCCCACCCCCGGGCCGACTCCTACAATGAGCAGTTCTTC.

J is TRBJ2-6 and V is TRBV7-2; a possible D gene is TRBD1 (5 bases). The CDR3 covers 18 residues. The germline gives CDR1 SGHTA, CDR2 FQGNSA. The V end lost 1 base, the J end lost 3 bases, and 16 bases lay between the germline ends. CDR3 bases: TGTGCCAGCAGCTTAGGATCGATTGCCAGGGTTGGGGCCAACGTCCTGACTTTC. Its protein is CASSLGSIARVGANVLTF. The full variable domain, rest sourced from reference TRBV7-2 and TRBJ2-6, is GAGVSQSPSNKVTEKGKDVELRCDPISGHTALYWYRQSLGQGLEFLIYFQGNSAPDKSGLPSDRFSAERTGGSVSTLTIQRTQQEDSAVYLCASSLGSIARVGANVLTFGAGSRLTVL.

The chain joins TRBV24-1 to TRBJ2-2; the match to TRBD1 covers 9 bases. This CDR3 region has 15 residues. The V segment lost 7 bases and the J segment 4 bases; nucleotides outside the gene matches: 6. Per the germline V gene, CDR1 is KGHDR and CDR2 is SFDVKD. The CDR3 region is CATRGTGYATGELFF. In DNA form, the CDR3 reads TGTGCCACCAGGGGGACAGGGTACGCCACCGGGGAGCTGTTTTTT.

This chain's CDR3 is CASGQPTGELFF. CDR3 nucleotide sequence: TGTGCCAGCGGACAGCCCACCGGGGAGCTGTTTTTT. The chain couples TRBV12-3 or TRBV12-4 to TRBJ2-2, with TRBD1 as a possible D gene (6 bases). The CDR3 sequence is 12 residues long. Trimming stripped 8 bases from V and 4 bases from J, with 8 bases between.

This chain uses TRBV15 with TRBJ2-1, with 9 bases aligning to TRBD2. Germline loops: CDR1 LNHNV, CDR2 YYDKDF (reference sequence). V lost 0 bases to trimming and J lost 8 bases; unmatched junction nucleotides: 11. This CDR3 contains 17 residues. CDR3 DNA: TGTGCCACCAGCAGAGACGGGATCGCGGGGGGGTCTCATGAGCAGTTCTTC. This translates into CATSRDGIAGGSHEQFF. Full variable domain (remainder filled in from reference TRBV15 and TRBJ2-1): DAMVIQNPRYQVTQFGKPVTLSCSQTLNHNVMYWYQQKSSQAPKLLFHYYDKDFNNEADTPDNFQSRRPNTSFCFLDIRSPGLGDTAMYLCATSRDGIAGGSHEQFFGPGTRLTVL.

V usage is TRBV9 and J usage is TRBJ1-2, with a weak D call TRBD1 (5 bases). The germline CDR1 and CDR2 sequences are SGDLS and YYNGEE. V lost 3 bases to trimming and J lost 1 base, with 13 bases between them. The CDR3 loop spans 15 amino acids. This CDR3 is CASSAAHRINYGYTF. The DNA of the CDR3 is TGTGCCAGCAGCGCCGCCCACAGGATTAACTATGGCTACACCTTC.

The chain couples TRBV20-1 to TRBJ1-2, with D uncertain. The germline V gene encodes CDR1 DFQATT and CDR2 SNEGSKA (reference sequence). This CDR3 has 11 amino acids. For the CDR3, the DNA is TGCGGATACAGTTCTAACTATGGCTACACCTTC. Its translation is CGYSSNYGYTF.

The chain links TRBV7-6 to TRBJ2-5; D perhaps matches TRBD2 (5 bases). This CDR3 contains 13 residues. CDR1 and CDR2 (germline): SGHVS, FNYEAQ. V lost 5 bases and J lost 6, with 13 bases in between. CDR3 sequence (DNA): TGTGCCAGCAGCCGCCGCGGCGGGCAGACCCAGTACTTC. Amino acid sequence: CASSRRGGQTQYF.

There are a few counts of this clonotype. CDR3 sequence reads: CATSDGTGSQPQHF. In DNA form, the CDR3 reads TGTGCCACCAGCGATGGGACAGGGAGTCAGCCCCAGCATTTT. The chain recombines TRBV15 with TRBJ1-5; TRBD1 agrees at 9 bases. Germline lookup yields CDR1 LNHNV and CDR2 YYDKDF (reference sequence). The junction had 5 bases not matched to a gene; V was cut back by 5 bases and J by 6 bases. CDR3 size: 14 residues.

The chain combines TRBV5-1 with TRBJ2-2; 12 bases map to TRBD1. Germline V lookup: CDR1 SGHRS, CDR2 YFSETQ. The length of the CDR3 is 16 residues. Trimming cost V 4 bases and J 3 bases; bases outside gene matches: 4. The CDR3 region has the DNA TGCGCCAGCAGCCGGGGACAGGGGGCGGACACCGGGGAGCTGTTTTTT. Translation gives CASSRGQGADTGELFF.

The chain joins TRBV3-1 to TRBJ2-4; tentative D call: TRBD2 (5 bases). Germline CDR1 LGHDT, CDR2 YNNKEL (reference sequence). The CDR3 length is 17 residues. The V and J ends lost 4 bases and 0 bases respectively, with 16 bases between them. The CDR3 nucleotides read TGTGCCAGCAGCCTGGCCGGGATCAATATAGCCAAAAACATTCAGTACTTC. It specifies CASSLAGINIAKNIQYF.

This CDR3 reads CASSLTSGRLSSYEQYF. CDR3 bases: TGTGCCAGCAGCTTAACTAGCGGGAGGCTGAGCTCCTACGAGCAGTACTTC. V is TRBV7-2 and J is TRBJ2-7; 12 positions match TRBD2. Losses at the gene ends were 2 bases for V and 0 bases for J; bases not matched to a gene: 5. This CDR3 contains 17 residues. Germline lookup yields CDR1 SGHTA and CDR2 FQGNSA. Looking up the rest from reference TRBV7-2 and TRBJ2-7 gives the full variable domain: GAGVSQSPSNKVTEKGKDVELRCDPISGHTALYWYRQSLGQGLEFLIYFQGNSAPDKSGLPSDRFSAERTGGSVSTLTIQRTQQEDSAVYLCASSLTSGRLSSYEQYFGPGTRLTVT.

The chain couples TRBV24-1 to TRBJ2-1; possible D gene TRBD2, 6 bases. This CDR3 comprises 13 residues. Germline V gene lookup returns CDR1 KGHDR and CDR2 SFDVKD. Trimming took off 2 bases at V and 13 bases at J, with 14 bases between the two ends. The CDR3 DNA sequence: TGTGCCACCAGTGATTGGGCGGGATCCGACCAGTTCTTC. Its protein is CATSDWAGSDQFF.

This clonotype was counted only a few times. The chain links TRBV20-1 to TRBJ2-3, with 9 positions matching TRBD1. Unmatched junction bases numbered 12, after V lost 3 bases and J lost 5 bases. The germline gives CDR1 DFQATT, CDR2 SNEGSKA (reference sequence). This CDR3 contains 16 residues. CDR3 coding DNA: TGCAGTGCTAGCCCCGACAGGGGGTTGTACATAGATACGCAGTATTTT. Encoded protein: CSASPDRGLYIDTQYF.

The chain recombines TRBV3-1 with TRBJ2-4; D is unresolved. Germline CDR1 LGHDT, CDR2 YNNKEL (reference sequence). Trimming removed 3 bases at V and 12 bases at J, with 6 bases between. This CDR3 contains 10 residues. CDR3 bases: TGTGCCAGCAGCCATGGTGGTCAGTACTTC. Protein product: CASSHGGQYF.

The chain joins TRBV30 to TRBJ1-6; D gene unclear. V gave up 1 base and J gave up 3 bases, with 13 bases separating them. CDR3 length equals 16 residues. Germline loops: CDR1 GTSNPN, CDR2 SVGIG (reference sequence). The CDR3 DNA reads as TGTGCCTGGAGTGAGAGTACTGGAATCTATAATTCACCCCTCCACTTT. Protein sequence: CAWSESTGIYNSPLHF.

This chain links TRBV20-1 with TRBJ2-4; D gene unclear. The germline V gene has CDR1 DFQATT and CDR2 SNEGSKA (reference sequence). V shed 3 bases and J shed 5 bases, with 5 bases lying between them. The length of the CDR3 is 11 residues. CDR3 bases: TGCAGTGCTAGTAGGGAAAACATTCAGTACTTC. Its translation is CSASRENIQYF.